This T cell receptor beta chain is from a study of blood T cell repertoires in COVID-19. Study in general: Researchers got acute and convalescent COVID-19 samples from the United States, Italy and Spain.

Some clones are missing from TCRdb's copy, which holds only in-frame ones; the method was immunoSEQ multiplex PCR. Among about 250,000 clones listed, 86% were seen once. Germline-derived CDR1 and CDR2 are SGHDT and YYEEEE. Trimming cost V 3 bases and J 1 base; bases outside gene matches: 6. CDR3 size: 15 residues. The table lists this clone with a few counts. The chain combines TRBV5-6 with TRBJ1-1; 7 positions match TRBD1. The source is a woman of 80 years or more with COVID-19, enrolled during active disease. The sample consisted of peripheral blood. The CDR3 DNA reads TGTGCCAGCAGCTATTGGGACAGACGGAACACTGAAGCTTTCTTT. Its translation: CASSYWDRRNTEAFF.